The next 31 T cell receptor beta chains were all read from a single sample in a study of blood T cell repertoires in COVID-19. Assay used: immunoSEQ multiplex PCR; TCRdb lists only in-frame clones, some missing. The data show 220,000 or so clones, 85% to 90% seen once. The sequencing input was PBMCs or T cells enriched from blood (not recorded which). The receptors originated from a woman aged 18-29 years in a cohort exposed to, infected with or recovered from COVID-19 (not recorded which).

The chain has TRBV4-1 and TRBJ2-1; 11 positions match TRBD2. Germline V CDR1 and CDR2: MGHRA, YSYEKL. The trim removed 4 bases at V and 5 bases at J, leaving 13 bases unmatched. This CDR3 has 18 amino acids. CDR3 loop: CASSLQGAGTSGHNEQFF. The CDR3 bases are TGCGCCAGCAGCCTACAGGGGGCAGGGACTAGCGGACACAATGAGCAGTTCTTC.

The CDR3 reads CASSFSGGDGYTF. In nucleotides, the CDR3 is TGCGCCAGCAGCTTTTCAGGGGGAGATGGCTACACCTTC. This chain uses TRBV5-1 with TRBJ1-2; 7 bases are a match to TRBD1. The germline gives CDR1 SGHRS, CDR2 YFSETQ. The CDR3 is 13 residues long. With V trimmed by 2 bases and J by 6 bases, 4 bases remained unmatched.

Note on this clone: In the same sample, other DNA sequences code for this CDR3. The chain is built from TRBV19 and TRBJ2-6; 10 positions match TRBD1. The V gene's germline CDR1 is LNHDA and CDR2 SQIVND (reference sequence). The CDR3 length is 16 residues. V lost 5 bases, J lost 0 bases, and 1 base stayed unmatched. The CDR3 reads CASSGTGVSGANVLTF. CDR3 nucleotides: TGTGCCAGTAGTGGGACAGGGGTCTCTGGGGCCAACGTCCTGACTTTC.

The chain employs TRBV6-5 and TRBJ1-2; TRBD1 matches 9 bases. The CDR3 extends over 14 amino acids. Germline-derived CDR1 and CDR2 are MNHEY and SVGAGI. V lost 5 bases and J lost 3; bases outside the gene matches: 4. The CDR3 region is CASSPRTGDYGYTF. DNA for the CDR3: TGTGCCAGCAGTCCGAGGACAGGGGACTATGGCTACACCTTC.

This chain uses TRBV27 with TRBJ1-2, with D possibly being TRBD1 (6 bases). CDR1 MNHEY and CDR2 SMNVEV come from the germline V gene (reference sequence). The germline V and J ends were trimmed by 8 bases and 4 bases, with 20 bases remaining between them. The CDR3 extends over 15 amino acids. The CDR3 is CASGYRAPGSYGYTF. The CDR3 DNA is TGTGCCAGCGGCTACAGGGCCCCAGGGAGCTATGGCTACACCTTC.

The chain couples TRBV5-1 to TRBJ2-7, with 8 positions matching TRBD2. Germline trimming cut 0 bases from V and 5 bases from J; bases unmatched to any gene: 4. Germline lookup yields CDR1 SGHRS and CDR2 YFSETQ. This CDR3 is built from 14 residues. This CDR3 is CASSLVLAGDEQYF. CDR3 bases: TGCGCCAGCAGCTTGGTCCTAGCGGGCGACGAGCAGTACTTC.

V gene TRBV14 combines with J gene TRBJ1-1, with D hard to call. V lost 1 base and J 3 bases, leaving 9 bases between the germline ends. Per the germline V gene, CDR1 is SGHDN and CDR2 is FVKESK. This CDR3 has 14 amino acids. CDR3 sequence: CASSQVVTYTEAFF. Written as DNA, the CDR3 is TGTGCCAGCAGCCAAGTAGTAACTTACACTGAAGCTTTCTTT.

This clone was recorded a few times. The chain joins TRBV9 to TRBJ1-1; possible D gene TRBD1, 6 bases. Looked up from germline, CDR1 is SGDLS and CDR2 is YYNGEE. V lost 2 bases to trimming and J lost 4 bases, with 12 bases between them. This CDR3 contains 14 residues. The CDR3 protein is CASSVRGAGTEAFF. The CDR3 nucleotides read TGTGCCAGCAGCGTCCGGGGGGCAGGCACTGAAGCTTTCTTT.

This chain links TRBV3-1 (or the pseudogene TRBV3-2) with TRBJ2-3, with 10 nucleotides matching TRBD2. The V gene's germline CDR1 is LGHDT and CDR2 YNNKEL (reference sequence). The CDR3 has 16 amino acids. Unmatched junction bases numbered 10, after V lost 4 bases and J lost 6 bases. CDR3 amino acids: CASSRAAGGVFDTQYF. The CDR3 region has the DNA TGTGCCAGCAGCCGGGCAGCGGGAGGGGTATTTGATACGCAGTATTTT.

The J gene is TRBJ2-2, the V gene TRBV7-9; 8 nucleotides match TRBD1. The germline V gene encodes CDR1 SEHNR and CDR2 FQNEAQ (reference sequence). J lost 4 bases, V lost 9 bases, and 4 bases had no gene match. The CDR3 extends over 13 amino acids. For the CDR3, the DNA is TGTGCCAGGGGACAGGTTGGCACCGGGGAGCTGTTTTTT. This encodes CARGQVGTGELFF.

The V call is TRBV7-9, the J call TRBJ2-1, with 11 bases fitting TRBD2. The CDR3 consists of 15 residues. Germline trimming cut 3 bases from V and 3 bases from J; bases unmatched to any gene: 1. Germline V gives CDR1 SEHNR, CDR2 FQNEAQ (reference sequence). The CDR3: CASSLGLADYNEQFF. CDR3 nucleotide sequence: TGTGCCAGCAGCTTGGGACTAGCGGACTACAATGAGCAGTTCTTC.

The V and J genes are TRBV9 and TRBJ2-1, with 9 bases aligning to TRBD1. Germline-derived CDR1 and CDR2 are SGDLS and YYNGEE. The CDR3 extends over 15 amino acids. V dropped 3 bases and J dropped 4; count of bases not matched to a gene: 5. Here the CDR3 DNA reads TGTGCCAGCAGCGCGGACAGGGGTATGTACAATGAGCAGTTCTTC. This codes for CASSADRGMYNEQFF.

The rearrangement uses TRBV2 and TRBJ2-7, with TRBD1 matching over 7 bases. With 1 base clipped from V and 2 bases from J, the junction kept 2 bases outside the gene matches. CDR3 length: 14 residues. CDR1 and CDR2 (germline): SNHLY, FYNNEI. The CDR3 protein is CASSEGTGPYEQYF. The CDR3 DNA reads TGTGCCAGCAGTGAAGGGACAGGACCCTACGAGCAGTACTTC.

CDR3 nucleotides: TGTGCCAGCAGTTTACAGGGTAATGGCTACACCTTC. It yields the protein CASSLQGNGYTF. The rearrangement joins TRBV12-3 or TRBV12-4 to TRBJ1-2, with D tentatively TRBD1 (5 bases). V lost 2 bases and J lost 6, with 7 bases in between. The CDR3 has 12 residues.

The rearrangement uses TRBV5-1 and TRBJ1-4; TRBD1 matches 8 bases. Looked up from germline, CDR1 is SGHRS and CDR2 is YFSETQ. J lost 3 bases, V lost 2 bases, and 3 bases had no gene match. The CDR3 runs to 15 residues. CDR3 sequence reads: CASSFGQGSNEKLFF. The CDR3 bases are TGCGCCAGCAGCTTTGGACAGGGTTCTAATGAAAAACTGTTTTTT.

The chain has TRBV7-3 and TRBJ2-7; 10 bases are shared with TRBD2. The CDR3 extends over 15 amino acids. In germline, CDR1 is SGHTA, CDR2 FQGTGA. After removal of 5 bases from V and 2 bases from J, the junction contained 6 bases not matched to a gene. The CDR3 region has the DNA TGTGCCAGCAGCCCAGGACTAGCGGACCCCTACGAGCAGTACTTC. Translating it yields CASSPGLADPYEQYF.

The V call is TRBV19, the J call TRBJ1-2; the D gene is possibly TRBD1 (6 bases). This CDR3 comprises 13 residues. CDR1 LNHDA and CDR2 SQIVND come from the germline V gene (reference sequence). Trimming stripped 7 bases from V and 5 bases from J, with 14 bases between. In DNA, the CDR3 is TGTGCCAGTAAGGAGGACAGACCGTATGGCTACACCTTC. It translates to CASKEDRPYGYTF.

The chain uses TRBV5-1 and TRBJ2-1; 7 nucleotides match TRBD1. The CDR3 runs to 17 residues. The germline V gene has CDR1 SGHRS and CDR2 YFSETQ. Trimming took 3 bases from V and 2 from J; bases not matched to a gene: 11. DNA for the CDR3: TGCGCCAGCAGCTCAACACCAGGGGGACGCCCCTACAATGAGCAGTTCTTC. This gives the protein CASSSTPGGRPYNEQFF.

The rearrangement uses TRBV3-1 (or the pseudogene TRBV3-2) and TRBJ1-5; no clear D gene. Trimming pared 2 bases from V and 8 bases from J, leaving 10 bases between. CDR1 and CDR2 (germline): LGHDT, YNNKEL (reference sequence). This CDR3 comprises 13 residues. This CDR3 reads CASSQNAGEPQHF. Written as DNA, the CDR3 is TGTGCCAGCAGCCAAAATGCCGGGGAGCCCCAGCATTTT.

The J gene is TRBJ2-6, the V gene TRBV19; D uncertain. The germline gives CDR1 LNHDA, CDR2 SQIVND (reference sequence). V was shortened by 1 base and J by 0 bases, with 7 bases between the two germline ends. The CDR3 extends over 16 amino acids. CDR3 DNA: TGTGCCAGTAGTATAGGAGGAGCCTCTGGGGCCAACGTCCTGACTTTC. The encoded protein is CASSIGGASGANVLTF.

This chain connects TRBV6-1 to TRBJ1-1, with unresolved D. V was trimmed by 1 base and J by 6 bases, leaving 9 bases between them. The germline CDR1 and CDR2 sequences are MNHNS and SASEGT. This CDR3 spans 13 amino acids. For the CDR3, the DNA is TGTGCCAGCAGTGAAGGGTGGCAGGCTGAAGCTTTCTTT. Protein: CASSEGWQAEAFF.

V gene TRBV11-2 combines with J gene TRBJ2-1; tentative D call: TRBD2 (6 bases). CDR3 size: 17 residues. V lost 5 bases to trimming and J lost 9 bases, with 26 bases between them. Germline V gives CDR1 SGHAT, CDR2 FQNNGV. Written as DNA, the CDR3 is TGTGCCAGCAGCCGTCAAGCCGGGACTCCCATCTACGGTGAGCAGTTCTTC. As protein: CASSRQAGTPIYGEQFF. Full variable domain (missing parts from reference TRBV11-2 and TRBJ2-1): EAGVAQSPRYKIIEKRQSVAFWCNPISGHATLYWYQQILGQGPKLLIQFQNNGVVDDSQLPKDRFSAERLKGVDSTLKIQPAKLEDSAVYLCASSRQAGTPIYGEQFFGPGTRLTVL.

The DNA of the CDR3 is TGTGCCAGCAGCCTCGGGACTAGAATGTGGTCCGATGAGCAGTTCTTC. Its translation: CASSLGTRMWSDEQFF. The chain recombines TRBV7-9 with TRBJ2-1; TRBD2 agrees at 8 bases. Germline V CDR1 and CDR2: SEHNR, FQNEAQ (reference sequence). CDR3 length: 16 amino acids. V shed 5 bases, J shed 8 bases, and the junction held 14 bases outside the gene matches.

V usage is TRBV6-4 and J usage is TRBJ2-2; D ambiguous. This CDR3 contains 17 residues. V was cut by 5 bases and J by 6 bases, with 22 bases left in between. The germline V gene has CDR1 MRHNA and CDR2 SNTAGT. The CDR3 nucleotides are TGTGCCAGCAGTTTTCAATATCACACCGGAGTAGCCGGGGAGCTGTTTTTT. Translation: CASSFQYHTGVAGELFF.

In this sample, this clone turned up once. This chain joins TRBV15 and TRBJ1-4; possible D gene TRBD1, 6 bases. CDR1 and CDR2 (germline): LNHNV, YYDKDF (reference sequence). Trimming left V 5 bases short and J 8 bases short, with 9 bases between. CDR3 length equals 12 residues. CDR3 in DNA: TGTGCCACCAGCCTACAGGGCGAAAAACTGTTTTTT. Translated, it gives CATSLQGEKLFF.

The genes are TRBV2 and TRBJ1-6; 10 bases match TRBD1. The germline gives CDR1 SNHLY, CDR2 FYNNEI. Germline trimming cut 6 bases from V and 1 base from J; bases unmatched to any gene: 3. The CDR3 length is 16 residues. CDR3 sequence: CASRDRGLSYNSPLHF. CDR3 DNA sequence: TGTGCCAGCAGAGACAGGGGGCTATCCTATAATTCACCCCTCCACTTT.

The chain carries TRBV11-2 and TRBJ1-5; 11 positions agree with TRBD1. Germline CDR1 SGHAT, CDR2 FQNNGV. Trimming at V came to 4 bases and at J to 5 bases, leaving 1 base not matched to a gene. The CDR3 sequence is 14 residues long. The CDR3 bases are TGTGCCAGCAGCTGGACAGGGGGCGATCAGCCCCAGCATTTT. Translation gives CASSWTGGDQPQHF.

The V gene is TRBV6-5, the J gene TRBJ2-1; D remains unclear. The germline V gene has CDR1 MNHEY and CDR2 SVGAGI. V lost 2 bases and J lost 8, with 13 bases in between. The CDR3 is 14 amino acids. The CDR3 protein is CASSYPPLVDEQFF. DNA for the CDR3: TGTGCCAGCAGTTACCCCCCCCTAGTCGATGAGCAGTTCTTC.

The V and J genes are TRBV21-1 and TRBJ1-6; the listed D gene, TRBD1, was not tested against the DNA. TRBV21-1 is labeled a pseudogene. This CDR3 is built from 18 residues. The CDR3 DNA is TGTGCCAGCAGCAAAGCAACTCACAGGGGGCCTTTCCCTTCACCCCTCCACTTT. Translated: CASSKATHRGPFPSPLHF.

CDR3 nucleotide sequence: TGTGCCAGCAGTGAATCAGGGTCACCCTATAATTCACCCCTCCACTTT. This codes for CASSESGSPYNSPLHF. This sequence joins TRBV2 and TRBJ1-6; D possibly corresponds to TRBD1 (5 bases). This CDR3 comprises 16 residues. Germline CDR1 is SNHLY and CDR2 is FYNNEI. V dropped 2 bases and J dropped 2 bases, with 10 bases sitting between them.

V and J are TRBV3-1 (or the pseudogene TRBV3-2) and TRBJ1-3; D remains ambiguous. The length of the CDR3 is 15 residues. Trimming pared 1 base from V and 2 bases from J, leaving 9 bases between. Germline V gene lookup returns CDR1 LGHDT and CDR2 YNNKEL (reference sequence). The CDR3 sequence is CASSQGPEAGNTIYF. In DNA form, the CDR3 reads TGTGCCAGCAGCCAAGGGCCCGAAGCTGGAAACACCATATATTTT.